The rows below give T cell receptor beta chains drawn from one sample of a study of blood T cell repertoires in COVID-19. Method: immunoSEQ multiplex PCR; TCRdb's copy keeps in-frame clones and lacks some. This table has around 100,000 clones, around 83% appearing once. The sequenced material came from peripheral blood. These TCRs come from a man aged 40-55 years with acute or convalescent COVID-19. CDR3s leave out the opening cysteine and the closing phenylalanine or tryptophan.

ASSPAGISGDYEQY	TRBV18	TRBJ2-7	14
ASSPEGAGWGTDTQY	TRBV9	TRBJ2-3	15
ASSLDGRGGLHETQY	TRBV11-2	TRBJ2-5	15
ASGPLAALATDTQY	TRBV2	TRBJ2-3	14
ASSVPGGGAGYEQY	TRBV19	TRBJ2-7	14
ATSRFQDLAGGIPSETQY	TRBV15	TRBJ2-5	18
ASSQEELQGGYEQY	TRBV4-2	TRBJ2-7	14
ASSQKDRGTEAF	TRBV3-1/TRBV3-2	TRBJ1-1	12
ASSLEFSGLYEQY	TRBV27	TRBJ2-7	13
ASSPSTGKAGELF	TRBV3-1/TRBV3-2	TRBJ2-2	13
ATSTSGASGYNSPLH	TRBV15	TRBJ1-6	15
ASSQDGGQGNEQF	TRBV4-3	TRBJ2-1	13
ASRPVTSTDTQY	TRBV27	TRBJ2-3	12
ASSTPGQGATGQQY	TRBV5-1	TRBJ2-7	14
ASSVGPGSNYGYT	TRBV9	TRBJ1-2	13
ASSLVGGYEQY	TRBV7-2	TRBJ2-7	11
ASSSVGADSESSGANVLT	TRBV6-2/TRBV6-3	TRBJ2-6	18
ASSQGTPGGYT	TRBV3-1/TRBV3-2	TRBJ1-2	11
ASTPSGGTGSEQY	TRBV9	TRBJ2-7	13
ASSYLYEQY	TRBV6-5	TRBJ2-7	9
ASSPGEVDQPQH	TRBV19	TRBJ1-5	12
ASSLEQGRNSPLH	TRBV7-9	TRBJ1-6	13
ASSSDRGLEAF	TRBV5-1	TRBJ1-1	11